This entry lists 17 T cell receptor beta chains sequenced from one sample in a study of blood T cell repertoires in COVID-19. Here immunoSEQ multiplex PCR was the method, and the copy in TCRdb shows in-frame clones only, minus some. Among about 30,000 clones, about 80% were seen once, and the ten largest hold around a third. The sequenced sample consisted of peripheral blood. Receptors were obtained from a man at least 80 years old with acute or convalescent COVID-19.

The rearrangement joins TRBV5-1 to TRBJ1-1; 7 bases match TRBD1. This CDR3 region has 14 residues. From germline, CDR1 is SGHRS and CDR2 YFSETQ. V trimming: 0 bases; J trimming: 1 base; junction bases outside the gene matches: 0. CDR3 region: CASSLDRGNTEAFF. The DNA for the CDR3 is TGCGCCAGCAGCTTGGACAGGGGGAACACTGAAGCTTTCTTT. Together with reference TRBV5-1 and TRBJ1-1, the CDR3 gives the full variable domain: KAGVTQTPRYLIKTRGQQVTLSCSPISGHRSVSWYQQTPGQGLQFLFEYFSETQRNKGNFPGRFSGRQFSNSRSEMNVSTLELGDSALYLCASSLDRGNTEAFFGQGTRLTVV.

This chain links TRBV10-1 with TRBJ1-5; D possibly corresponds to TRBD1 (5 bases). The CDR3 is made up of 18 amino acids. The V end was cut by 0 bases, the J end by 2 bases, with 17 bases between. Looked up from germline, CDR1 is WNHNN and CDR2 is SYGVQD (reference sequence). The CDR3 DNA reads TGCGCCAGCAGTGAGTCGAAAGGGGATGTTAAGGGCAATCAGCCCCAGCATTTT. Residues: CASSESKGDVKGNQPQHF.

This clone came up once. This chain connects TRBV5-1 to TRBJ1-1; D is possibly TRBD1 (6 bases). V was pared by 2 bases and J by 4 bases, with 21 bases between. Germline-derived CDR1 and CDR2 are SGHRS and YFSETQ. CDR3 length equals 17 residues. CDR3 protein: CASSLGALYRVGTEAFF. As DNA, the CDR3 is TGCGCCAGCAGCTTAGGGGCCCTCTACAGGGTGGGCACTGAAGCTTTCTTT.

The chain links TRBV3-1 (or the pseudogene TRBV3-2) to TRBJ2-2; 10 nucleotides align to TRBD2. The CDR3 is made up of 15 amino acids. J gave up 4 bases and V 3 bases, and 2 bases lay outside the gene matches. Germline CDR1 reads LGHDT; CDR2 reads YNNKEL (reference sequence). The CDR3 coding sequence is TGTGCCAGCAGCCACAGCGGGGGGGGCACCGGGGAGCTGTTTTTT. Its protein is CASSHSGGGTGELFF.

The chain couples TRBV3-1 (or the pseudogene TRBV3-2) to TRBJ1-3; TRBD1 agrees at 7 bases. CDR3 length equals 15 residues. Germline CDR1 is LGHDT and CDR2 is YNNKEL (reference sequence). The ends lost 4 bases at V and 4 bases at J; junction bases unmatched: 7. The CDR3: CASSRDRVAGNTIYF. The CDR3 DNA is TGTGCCAGCAGCCGCGACAGGGTAGCCGGAAACACCATATATTTT.

In DNA, the CDR3 is TGTGCCATCAGTGACACCTCCAACTCCCAAGAGACCCAGTACTTC. It codes for CAISDTSNSQETQYF. V gene TRBV10-3 combines with J gene TRBJ2-5; D gene ambiguous. V lost 3 bases and J 1 base, leaving 12 bases between the germline ends. The germline V gene encodes CDR1 ENHRY and CDR2 SYGVKD. The CDR3 length is 15 residues.

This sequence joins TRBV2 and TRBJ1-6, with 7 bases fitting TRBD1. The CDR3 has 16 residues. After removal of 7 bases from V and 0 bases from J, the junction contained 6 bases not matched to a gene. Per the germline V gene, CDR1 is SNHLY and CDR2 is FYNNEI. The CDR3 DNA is TGTGCCAGCAACGACAGGGCAAGCTCCTATAATTCACCCCTCCACTTT. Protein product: CASNDRASSYNSPLHF.

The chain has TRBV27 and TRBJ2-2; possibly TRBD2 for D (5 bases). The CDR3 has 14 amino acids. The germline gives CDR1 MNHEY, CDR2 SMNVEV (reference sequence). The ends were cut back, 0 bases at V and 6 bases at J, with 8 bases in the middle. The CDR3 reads CASSLSRVPGELFF. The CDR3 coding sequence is TGTGCCAGCAGTTTATCGAGGGTCCCCGGGGAGCTGTTTTTT.

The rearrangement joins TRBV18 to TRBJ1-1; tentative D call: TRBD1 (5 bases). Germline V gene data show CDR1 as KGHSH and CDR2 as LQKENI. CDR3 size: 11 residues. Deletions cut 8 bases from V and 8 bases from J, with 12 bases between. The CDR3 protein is CASTERGEAFF. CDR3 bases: TGTGCCAGCACCGAGCGGGGCGAAGCTTTCTTT.

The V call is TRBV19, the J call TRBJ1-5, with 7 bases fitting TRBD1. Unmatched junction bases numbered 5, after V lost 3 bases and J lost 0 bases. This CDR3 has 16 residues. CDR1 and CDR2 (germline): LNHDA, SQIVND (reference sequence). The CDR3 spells CASSIWTGDSNQPQHF. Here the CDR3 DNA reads TGTGCCAGTAGTATCTGGACAGGAGATAGCAATCAGCCCCAGCATTTT.

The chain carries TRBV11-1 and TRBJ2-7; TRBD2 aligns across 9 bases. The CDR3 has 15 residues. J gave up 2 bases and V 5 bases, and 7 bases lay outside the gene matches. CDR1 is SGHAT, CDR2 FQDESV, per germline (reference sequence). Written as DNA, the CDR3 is TGTGCCAGCAGCAAAGGGACTAGCCGAGCCTACGAGCAGTACTTC. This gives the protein CASSKGTSRAYEQYF.

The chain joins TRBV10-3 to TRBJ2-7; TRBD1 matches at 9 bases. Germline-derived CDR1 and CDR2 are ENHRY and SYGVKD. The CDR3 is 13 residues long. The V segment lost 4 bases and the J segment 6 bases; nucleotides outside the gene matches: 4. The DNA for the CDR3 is TGTGCCATCAGTGGGGGACAGGGCGGCGAGCAGTACTTC. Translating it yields CAISGGQGGEQYF.

CDR3 sequence: CAWLPDRVDYGYTF. The CDR3 DNA sequence: TGTGCCTGGCTCCCGGACAGGGTGGACTATGGCTACACCTTC. This chain connects TRBV30 to TRBJ1-2, with 8 bases fitting TRBD1. Looked up from germline, CDR1 is GTSNPN and CDR2 is SVGIG (reference sequence). The CDR3 runs to 14 residues. The V and J ends lost 5 bases and 3 bases, in that order; junction bases with no gene match: 8.

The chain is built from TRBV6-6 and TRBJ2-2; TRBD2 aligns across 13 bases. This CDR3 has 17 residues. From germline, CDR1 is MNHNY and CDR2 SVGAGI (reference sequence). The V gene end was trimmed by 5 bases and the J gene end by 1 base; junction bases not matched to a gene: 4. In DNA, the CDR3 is TGTGCCAGCAGTCGATGGACTAGCGGGGGGAACACCGGGGAGCTGTTTTTT. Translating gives CASSRWTSGGNTGELFF.

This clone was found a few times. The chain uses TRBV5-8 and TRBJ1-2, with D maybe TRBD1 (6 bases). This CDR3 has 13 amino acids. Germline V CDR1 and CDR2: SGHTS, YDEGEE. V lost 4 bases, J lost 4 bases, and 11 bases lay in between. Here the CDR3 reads CASSTGHSYGYTF. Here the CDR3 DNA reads TGTGCCAGCAGCACGGGACACTCCTATGGCTACACCTTC.

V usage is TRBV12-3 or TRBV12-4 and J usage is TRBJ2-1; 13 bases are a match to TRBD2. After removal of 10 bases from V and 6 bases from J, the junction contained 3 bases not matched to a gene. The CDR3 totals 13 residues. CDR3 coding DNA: TGTGCCACCCGGACTAGCGGGAGCAATGAGCAGTTCTTC. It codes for CATRTSGSNEQFF.

The CDR3: CASRSGQSANYGYTF. CDR3 sequence (DNA): TGTGCCAGCAGGTCCGGACAGTCTGCTAACTATGGCTACACCTTC. The chain employs TRBV6-5 and TRBJ1-2; TRBD1 is a possible D gene (6 bases). Germline V gene sequence: CDR1 MNHEY, CDR2 SVGAGI. Trimming shortened V by 6 bases and J by 0 bases, and 14 bases separated the two germline ends. The CDR3 covers 15 residues.